These 25 T cell receptor beta chains were all obtained from the same sample, sequenced in a study of T cell changes during pregnancy in multiple sclerosis. TCRdb's copy holds only in-frame clones and misses some; the assay was immunoSEQ multiplex PCR. This sample has about 45,000 clones, with approximately 90% found just once. Input material: PBMCs (not recorded whether the cells were cultured). The receptors here all came from a female donor with multiple sclerosis, enrolled in a pregnancy study.

The CDR3 reads CATSSFLGANTEAFF. The CDR3 bases are TGTGCCACCAGCAGCTTCTTAGGGGCGAACACTGAAGCTTTCTTT. The chain recombines TRBV15 with TRBJ1-1; D possibly corresponds to TRBD1 (5 bases). This CDR3 has 15 residues. Germline lookup yields CDR1 LNHNV and CDR2 YYDKDF (reference sequence). V lost 3 bases, J lost 1 base, and 12 bases lay in between.

V is TRBV6-5 and J is TRBJ1-6; no clear D. The germline V gene has CDR1 MNHEY and CDR2 SVGAGI. The ends were cut back, 7 bases at V and 0 bases at J, with 10 bases in the middle. The CDR3 has 15 residues. DNA of the CDR3: TGTGCCAGCAACGACGGGAGCTCCTATAATTCACCCCTCCACTTT. Protein product: CASNDGSSYNSPLHF.

The chain uses TRBV18 and TRBJ2-7, with 7 bases lining up with TRBD1. The V gene end was trimmed by 5 bases and the J gene end by 4 bases; junction bases not matched to a gene: 8. Germline V gene data show CDR1 as KGHSH and CDR2 as LQKENI. The CDR3 spans 14 residues. The CDR3 DNA sequence: TGTGCCAGCTCATTGTCAGGGGGTGATTACGAGCAGTACTTC. Protein sequence: CASSLSGGDYEQYF.

The chain is built from TRBV10-3 and TRBJ1-5, with a possible D match to TRBD1 (5 bases). Germline V gene sequence: CDR1 ENHRY, CDR2 SYGVKD. The CDR3 runs 17 residues. Trimming took 0 bases from V and 3 from J, leaving 15 bases between them. The CDR3 sequence is CAISESGAGLVNQPQHF. For the CDR3, the DNA is TGTGCCATCAGTGAGTCCGGGGCAGGGTTGGTCAATCAGCCCCAGCATTTT.

This clone was observed a single time. This rearrangement joins TRBV29-1 to TRBJ1-4; D is possibly TRBD1 (6 bases). The V gene's germline CDR1 is SQVTM and CDR2 ANQGSEA. Trimming left V 6 bases short and J 7 bases short, with 18 bases between. There are 14 residues in the CDR3. The CDR3 here is CSVSRGGSGEKLFF. CDR3 coding DNA: TGCAGCGTCTCAAGAGGGGGAAGTGGTGAAAAACTGTTTTTT. The full variable domain, completed using reference TRBV29-1 and TRBJ1-4, is SAVISQKPSRDICQRGTSLTIQCQVDSQVTMMFWYRQQPGQSLTLIATANQGSEATYESGFVIDKFPISRPNLTFSTLTVSNMSPEDSSIYLCSVSRGGSGEKLFFGSGTQLSVL.

J is TRBJ1-5 and V is TRBV28; D possibly corresponds to TRBD1 (6 bases). The V gene's germline CDR1 is MDHEN and CDR2 SYDVKM. The CDR3 covers 16 residues. With 6 bases removed from V and 4 bases from J, the gap between germline ends came to 19 bases. The CDR3 protein is CASRATRGYRNQPQHF. DNA for the CDR3: TGTGCCAGCAGGGCTACCAGGGGCTATAGGAATCAGCCCCAGCATTTT.

The chain links TRBV30 to TRBJ2-2; 11 bases line up with TRBD1. V gave up 4 bases and J gave up 7 bases; unmatched junction bases: 2. CDR1 GTSNPN and CDR2 SVGIG come from the germline V gene (reference sequence). The CDR3 runs 13 residues. The CDR3 spells CAWIGTGGGELFF. The CDR3, as DNA: TGTGCCTGGATAGGGACAGGGGGCGGGGAGCTGTTTTTT. The variable domain in full, completed from reference TRBV30 and TRBJ2-2, reads SQTIHQWPATLVQPVGSPLSLECTVEGTSNPNLYWYRQAAGRGLQLLFYSVGIGQISSEVPQNLSASRPQDRQFILSSKKLLLSDSGFYLCAWIGTGGGELFFGEGSRLTVL.

The chain carries TRBV6-1 and TRBJ1-6, with D hard to call. The CDR3 totals 12 residues. The germline gives CDR1 MNHNS, CDR2 SASEGT. Trimming removed 1 base at V and 7 bases at J, with 2 bases between. The CDR3 loop is CASSEGNSPLHF. In DNA, the CDR3 is TGTGCCAGCAGTGAAGGCAATTCACCCCTCCACTTT.

This clone appeared once. The genes are TRBV10-3 and TRBJ1-1; TRBD1 might be the D (5 bases). Deletions cut 0 bases from V and 1 base from J, with 12 bases between. The germline V gene encodes CDR1 ENHRY and CDR2 SYGVKD. The CDR3 has 16 residues. The CDR3 DNA reads as TGTGCCATCAGTGAGTCGGCAGGTGGGGCGAACACTGAAGCTTTCTTT. This sequence encodes CAISESAGGANTEAFF.

V and J are TRBV6-5 and TRBJ2-5; 10 bases fit TRBD2. CDR3 size: 15 residues. The germline CDR1 and CDR2 sequences are MNHEY and SVGAGI. V was clipped by 5 bases and J by 0 bases; unmatched bases: 3. The CDR3 is CASSGTSANQETQYF. As DNA, the CDR3 is TGTGCCAGCAGTGGGACTAGCGCCAACCAAGAGACCCAGTACTTC.

This clone was seen only a few times. V gene TRBV11-1 combines with J gene TRBJ2-5; TRBD2 aligns across 11 bases. CDR3 length: 16 amino acids. J lost 0 bases, V lost 1 base, and 1 base had no gene match. Germline lookup yields CDR1 SGHAT and CDR2 FQDESV (reference sequence). CDR3 in amino acids: CASSLGTSGYQETQYF. Written as DNA, the CDR3 is TGTGCCAGCAGCTTAGGGACTAGCGGGTACCAAGAGACCCAGTACTTC.

V and J are TRBV25-1 and TRBJ1-1; D gene unclear. Trimming pared 4 bases from V and 1 base from J, leaving 13 bases between. Per the germline V gene, CDR1 is MGHDK and CDR2 is SYGVNS. The CDR3 totals 15 residues. CDR3 sequence reads: CASSAAGRQNTEAFF. CDR3 in DNA: TGTGCCAGCAGTGCGGCAGGCCGACAGAACACTGAAGCTTTCTTT.

V usage is TRBV19 and J usage is TRBJ1-5, with D possibly TRBD1 on 6 matching bases. The CDR3 has 16 residues. CDR1 and CDR2 from the germline V gene are LNHDA and SQIVND (reference sequence). V gave up 6 bases and J gave up 0 bases, with 15 bases separating them. The CDR3 loop is CASSKRTEDSNQPQHF. The CDR3 DNA follows: TGTGCCAGTAGCAAAAGGACAGAAGATAGCAATCAGCCCCAGCATTTT.

This clone was detected a few times. The chain uses TRBV14 and TRBJ2-2; D is unresolved. The CDR3 loop spans 15 amino acids. V was clipped by 4 bases and J by 0 bases, with 9 bases between them. CDR1 is SGHDN, CDR2 FVKESK, per germline. Written as DNA, the CDR3 is TGTGCCAGCAGCCTTCGGGCCGCGAACACCGGGGAGCTGTTTTTT. Translating gives CASSLRAANTGELFF.

This chain uses TRBV9 with TRBJ2-7; D assignment may be TRBD1 or TRBD2 (5 bases each). The CDR3 contains 16 residues. Deletions cut 3 bases from V and 3 bases from J, with 19 bases between. Per the germline V gene, CDR1 is SGDLS and CDR2 is YYNGEE. CDR3 loop: CASSAHSPGPYYEQYF. CDR3 DNA: TGTGCCAGCAGCGCCCACTCACCGGGACCATACTACGAGCAGTACTTC.

The chain links TRBV30 to TRBJ2-2, with D perhaps matching TRBD2 (6 bases). Trimming took 0 bases from V and 7 from J, leaving 15 bases between them. Germline V gene data show CDR1 as GTSNPN and CDR2 as SVGIG (reference sequence). This CDR3 is 15 amino acids long. CDR3 amino acids: CAWSVGGIDHGELFF. The CDR3 coding sequence is TGTGCCTGGAGTGTAGGCGGGATAGATCACGGGGAGCTGTTTTTT.

This clone was picked up one time. This chain uses TRBV9 with TRBJ1-1; D ambiguous. Deletions cut 3 bases from V and 5 bases from J, with 8 bases between. Germline V gives CDR1 SGDLS, CDR2 YYNGEE. The CDR3 loop spans 12 amino acids. CDR3 sequence reads: CASSASGTEAFF. As DNA, the CDR3 is TGTGCCAGCAGCGCTTCCGGTACTGAAGCTTTCTTT. The variable domain in full, with the rest retrieved from reference TRBV9 and TRBJ1-1, is DSGVTQTPKHLITATGQRVTLRCSPRSGDLSVYWYQQSLDQGLQFLIQYYNGEERAKGNILERFSAQQFPDLHSELNLSSLELGDSALYFCASSASGTEAFFGQGTRLTVV.

The gene calls are TRBV7-2 and TRBJ2-5, with D possibly matching TRBD1 (5 bases). This CDR3 comprises 14 residues. Germline values: CDR1 SGHTA, CDR2 FQGNSA. V lost 7 bases to trimming and J lost 0 bases, with 12 bases between them. CDR3 nucleotide sequence: TGTGCCAGCAAACCCGACAGATACCAAGAGACCCAGTACTTC. Translating gives CASKPDRYQETQYF.

The chain recombines TRBV4-2 with TRBJ2-3; 12 bases align to TRBD2. The CDR3 covers 17 residues. The ends lost 3 bases at V and 5 bases at J; junction bases unmatched: 9. Germline CDR1 is LGHNA and CDR2 is YNFKEQ. The CDR3: CASSQVGLAGGRDTQYF. DNA of the CDR3: TGTGCCAGCAGCCAGGTGGGGCTAGCGGGAGGGCGAGATACGCAGTATTTT.

The chain combines TRBV18 with TRBJ2-3, with D unclear. Trimming pared 3 bases from V and 0 bases from J, leaving 1 base between. This CDR3 spans 12 amino acids. CDR1 KGHSH and CDR2 LQKENI come from the germline V gene. CDR3 amino acids: CASSPSTDTQYF. The CDR3 bases are TGTGCCAGCTCACCCAGCACAGATACGCAGTATTTT.

This clone has only a few counts. This chain links TRBV27 with TRBJ2-2; D remains ambiguous. Germline loops: CDR1 MNHEY, CDR2 SMNVEV (reference sequence). V was pared by 1 base and J by 6 bases, with 12 bases between. The CDR3 contains 15 residues. In DNA form, the CDR3 reads TGTGCCAGCAGTTTATTTCCGGATTCGGCCGGGGAGCTGTTTTTT. Translated, it gives CASSLFPDSAGELFF.

The V gene is TRBV7-3, the J gene TRBJ2-7; 10 bases agree with TRBD2. This CDR3 region has 17 residues. CDR1 is SGHTA and CDR2 is FQGTGA in the germline V gene. V dropped 2 bases and J dropped 7; count of bases not matched to a gene: 14. As DNA, the CDR3 is TGTGCCAGCAGCTTACATCCTCTAGCGGGAGAAAGCTATGAGCAGTACTTC. Translated: CASSLHPLAGESYEQYF. The full variable domain, with the rest looked up from reference TRBV7-3 and TRBJ2-7, is GAGVSQTPSNKVTEKGKYVELRCDPISGHTALYWYRQSLGQGPEFLIYFQGTGAADDSGLPNDRFFAVRPEGSVSTLKIQRTERGDSAVYLCASSLHPLAGESYEQYFGPGTRLTVT.

V gene TRBV28 combines with J gene TRBJ2-3; D is possibly TRBD1 (6 bases). CDR1 is MDHEN, CDR2 SYDVKM, per germline. The CDR3 contains 16 residues. Trimming pared 6 bases from V and 2 bases from J, leaving 18 bases between. This chain's CDR3 is CASSPGRGQATDTQYF. DNA of the CDR3: TGTGCCAGCAGCCCTGGAAGGGGACAAGCCACAGATACGCAGTATTTT.

This clone was seen just once. The genes are TRBV7-9 and TRBJ1-1; a possible D gene is TRBD1 (5 bases). This CDR3 region has 12 residues. Between the trimmed V and J ends, which lost 4 bases and 6 bases, there was a span of 9 bases. Germline assignment: CDR1 SEHNR and CDR2 FQNEAQ (reference sequence). Here the CDR3 reads CASSSGTPEAFF. Written as DNA, the CDR3 is TGTGCCAGCAGCTCAGGGACCCCTGAAGCTTTCTTT.

V is TRBV7-9 and J is TRBJ1-1; weak D call: TRBD1 (5 bases). Germline lookup yields CDR1 SEHNR and CDR2 FQNEAQ (reference sequence). This CDR3 comprises 14 residues. Trimming left V 5 bases short and J 4 bases short, with 14 bases between. CDR3 coding DNA: TGTGCCAGCAGCCGGGGCCTAGAGCGCACTGAAGCTTTCTTT. This gives the protein CASSRGLERTEAFF. Looking up the rest from reference TRBV7-9 and TRBJ1-1 gives the full variable domain: DTGVSQNPRHKITKRGQNVTFRCDPISEHNRLYWYRQTLGQGPEFLTYFQNEAQLEKSRLLSDRFSAERPKGSFSTLEIQRTEQGDSAMYLCASSRGLERTEAFFGQGTRLTVV.